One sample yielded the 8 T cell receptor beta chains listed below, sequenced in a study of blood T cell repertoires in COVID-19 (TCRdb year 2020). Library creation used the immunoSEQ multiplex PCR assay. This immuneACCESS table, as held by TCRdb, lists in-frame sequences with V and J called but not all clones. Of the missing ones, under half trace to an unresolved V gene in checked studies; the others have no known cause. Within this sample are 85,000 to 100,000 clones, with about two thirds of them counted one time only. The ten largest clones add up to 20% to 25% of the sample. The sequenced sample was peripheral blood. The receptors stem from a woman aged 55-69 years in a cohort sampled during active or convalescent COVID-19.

The CDR3: CASSLAMTSGEDGELFF. The DNA of the CDR3 is TGTGCCAGCAGCTTGGCCATGACTAGCGGGGAGGACGGGGAGCTGTTTTTT. The chain carries TRBV5-6 and TRBJ2-2; 11 nucleotides line up with TRBD2. The CDR3 runs 17 residues. In germline, CDR1 is SGHDT, CDR2 YYEEEE. Germline trimming cut 0 bases from V and 7 bases from J; bases unmatched to any gene: 8.

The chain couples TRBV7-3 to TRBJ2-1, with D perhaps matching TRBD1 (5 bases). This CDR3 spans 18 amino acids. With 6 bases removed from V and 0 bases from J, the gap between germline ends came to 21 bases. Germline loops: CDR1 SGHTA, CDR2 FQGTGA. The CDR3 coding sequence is TGTGCCAGCAGTCTCCTTGCCCGACAGTTGAGCTCCTACAATGAGCAGTTCTTC. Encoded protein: CASSLLARQLSSYNEQFF.

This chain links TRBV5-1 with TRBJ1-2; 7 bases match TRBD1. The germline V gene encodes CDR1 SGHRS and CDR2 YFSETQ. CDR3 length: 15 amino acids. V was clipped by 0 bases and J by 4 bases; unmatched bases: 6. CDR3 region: CASSLGQGVGYGYTF. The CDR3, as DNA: TGCGCCAGCAGCTTGGGACAGGGTGTCGGCTATGGCTACACCTTC.

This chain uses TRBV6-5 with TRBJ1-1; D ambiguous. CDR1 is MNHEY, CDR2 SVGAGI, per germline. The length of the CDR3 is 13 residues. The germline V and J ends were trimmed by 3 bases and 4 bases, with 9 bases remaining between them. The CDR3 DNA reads TGTGCCAGCAGTTATAAGGAGGGCACTGAAGCTTTCTTT. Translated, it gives CASSYKEGTEAFF.

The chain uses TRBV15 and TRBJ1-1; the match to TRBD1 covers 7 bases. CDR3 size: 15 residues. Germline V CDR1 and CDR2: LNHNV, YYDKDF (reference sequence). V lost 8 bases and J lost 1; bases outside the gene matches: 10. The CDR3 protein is CATSKRDSSNTEAFF. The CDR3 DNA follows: TGTGCCACCTCCAAGAGGGACAGTTCGAACACTGAAGCTTTCTTT.

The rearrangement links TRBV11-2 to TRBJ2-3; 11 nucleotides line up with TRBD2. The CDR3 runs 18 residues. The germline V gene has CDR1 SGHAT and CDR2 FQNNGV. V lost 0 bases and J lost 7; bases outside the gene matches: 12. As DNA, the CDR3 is TGTGCCAGCAGCTTAGATAGATGGGGTAGCGGGGGGGTTAATACGCAGTATTTT. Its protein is CASSLDRWGSGGVNTQYF. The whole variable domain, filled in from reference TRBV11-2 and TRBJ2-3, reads EAGVAQSPRYKIIEKRQSVAFWCNPISGHATLYWYQQILGQGPKLLIQFQNNGVVDDSQLPKDRFSAERLKGVDSTLKIQPAKLEDSAVYLCASSLDRWGSGGVNTQYFGPGTRLTVL.

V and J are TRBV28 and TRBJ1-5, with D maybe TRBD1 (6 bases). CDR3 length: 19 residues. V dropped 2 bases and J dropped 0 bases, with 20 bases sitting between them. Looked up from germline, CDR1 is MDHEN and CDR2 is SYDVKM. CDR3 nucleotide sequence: TGTGCCAGCAGTTTAGAGGATCAGGGGTGGAGGTATAGCAATCAGCCCCAGCATTTT. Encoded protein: CASSLEDQGWRYSNQPQHF. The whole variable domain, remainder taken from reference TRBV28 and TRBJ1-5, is DVKVTQSSRYLVKRTGEKVFLECVQDMDHENMFWYRQDPGLGLRLIYFSYDVKMKEKGDIPEGYSVSREKKERFSLILESASTNQTSMYLCASSLEDQGWRYSNQPQHFGDGTRLSIL.

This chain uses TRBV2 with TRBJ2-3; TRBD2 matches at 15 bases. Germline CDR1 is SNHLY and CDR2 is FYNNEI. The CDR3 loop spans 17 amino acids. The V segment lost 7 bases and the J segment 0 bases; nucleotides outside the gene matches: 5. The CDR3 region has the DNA TGTGCCAGCACCGGACTAGCGGGGGGGCCGAGCACAGATACGCAGTATTTT. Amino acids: CASTGLAGGPSTDTQYF.